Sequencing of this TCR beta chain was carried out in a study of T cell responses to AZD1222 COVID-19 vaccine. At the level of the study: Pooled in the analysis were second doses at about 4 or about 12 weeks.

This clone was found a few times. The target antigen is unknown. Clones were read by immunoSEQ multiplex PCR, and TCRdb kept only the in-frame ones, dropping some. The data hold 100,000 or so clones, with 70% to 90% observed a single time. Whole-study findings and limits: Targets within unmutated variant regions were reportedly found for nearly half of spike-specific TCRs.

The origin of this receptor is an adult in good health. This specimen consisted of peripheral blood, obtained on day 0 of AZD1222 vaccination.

The CDR3 DNA is TGTGCCAGCAGCCCATCGGCGGGACTCACCTCCTACGAGCAGTACTTC. It yields the protein CASSPSAGLTSYEQYF. The chain joins TRBV7-9 to TRBJ2-7, with D tentatively TRBD2 (6 bases). The CDR3 covers 16 residues. Trimming cost V 5 bases and J 0 bases, with 17 bases left between them. Germline loops: CDR1 SEHNR, CDR2 FQNEAQ (reference sequence).